This TCR beta chain was identified in a study of T cells after yellow fever vaccination. With 3 bases removed from V and 2 bases from J, the gap between germline ends came to 9 bases. Germline V gene sequence: CDR1 SGHVS, CDR2 FQNEAQ. This CDR3 is 14 amino acids long. Only a few counts were recorded for this clonotype. Its antigen is as yet unknown. Points from the study as a whole: At under 98% for CD4 and about 87% for CD8, most primary-vaccination clones showed up again after the booster. CD4 and CD8 compartments shared a small share of clonotypes.

The authors made TCR cDNA by 5'RACE template switching, adding a universal primer site and UMIs. MiXCR was run by TCRdb on the 5' RACE reads, yielding one entry per CDR3 protein. The table has some 400,000 distinct CDR3 sequences, around 6.4% seen once; the top ten hold 15%. Sequenced here: PBMCs, sampled 5 days after the yellow fever booster vaccination. The TCR was taken from a man aged 25 to 40 who received the YFV17D yellow fever vaccine. V is TRBV7-8 and J is TRBJ2-3, with D tentatively TRBD1 (6 bases). CDR3 coding DNA: TGTGCCAGCAGCTTTGGGGGCCTCACAGATACGCAGTATTTT. Translating it yields CASSFGGLTDTQYF.